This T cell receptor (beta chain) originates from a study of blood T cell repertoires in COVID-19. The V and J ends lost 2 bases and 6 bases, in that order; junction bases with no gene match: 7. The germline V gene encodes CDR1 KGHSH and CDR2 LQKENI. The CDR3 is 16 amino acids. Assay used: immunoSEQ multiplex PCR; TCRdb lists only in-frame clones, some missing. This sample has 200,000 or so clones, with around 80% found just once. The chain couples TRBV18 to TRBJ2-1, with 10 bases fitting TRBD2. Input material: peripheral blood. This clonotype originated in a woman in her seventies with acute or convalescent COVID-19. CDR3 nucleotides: TGTGCCAGCTCACCAAGCGGGAGGGCCTATAGCAATGAGCAGTTCTTC. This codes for CASSPSGRAYSNEQFF.